A single sample is the source of the 4 T cell receptor beta chains below, sequenced in a study of T cells in Graves' hyperthyroidism and ophthalmopathy. TCR beta CDR3 regions were amplified from RNA. The HTBI primer set served for first-round RT-PCR of the TCR CDR3. TCRdb re-analysed the multiplex PCR reads in MiXCR, keeping a single row per CDR3 protein. Among some 500,000 distinct CDR3 sequences listed, approximately 14% were seen once. The sequencing input was blood. The receptors were sampled from a woman aged 18-29 years with Graves' hyperthyroidism.

The V gene is TRBV11-1, the J gene TRBJ2-1; 14 bases agree with TRBD2. The V gene end was trimmed by 10 bases and the J gene end by 1 base; junction bases not matched to a gene: 6. Looked up from germline, CDR1 is SGHAT and CDR2 is FQDESV (reference sequence). The CDR3 is 16 residues long. The CDR3 region is CATGGTSGSSYNEQFF. The CDR3 nucleotides read TGTGCCACGGGGGGGACTAGCGGGAGTTCCTACAATGAGCAGTTCTTC.

The V gene is TRBV5-1, the J gene TRBJ2-6, with TRBD1 matching over 8 bases. This CDR3 has 16 residues. V trimming: 3 bases; J trimming: 3 bases; junction bases outside the gene matches: 5. Per germline, CDR1 SGHRS and CDR2 YFSETQ. CDR3 residues: CASSYRGINGANVLTF. The CDR3 DNA sequence: TGCGCCAGCAGCTACAGGGGGATTAATGGGGCCAACGTCCTGACTTTC.

This clonotype was observed at least ten times. This CDR3 reads CASSQRGVGNTIYF. The CDR3 region has the DNA TGCGCCAGCAGCCAACGGGGGGTTGGAAACACCATATATTTT. The V call is TRBV4-1, the J call TRBJ1-3, with D possibly matching TRBD1 (5 bases). Germline CDR1 reads MGHRA; CDR2 reads YSYEKL. Between the trimmed V and J ends, which lost 2 bases and 3 bases, there was a span of 8 bases. The CDR3 runs to 14 residues.

This clonotype was detected only once. The rearrangement uses TRBV4-1 and TRBJ2-2; 12 bases fit TRBD2. Germline V gives CDR1 MGHRA, CDR2 YSYEKL. CDR3 length: 18 amino acids. The V and J ends lost 1 base and 6 bases, in that order; junction bases with no gene match: 9. The CDR3 DNA follows: TGCGCCAGCAGCCAAGGGACGACTAGCGGGAGACCAGCCGGGGAGCTGTTTTTT. Protein sequence: CASSQGTTSGRPAGELFF.